The clone carrying this TCR beta chain was observed a handful of times. This sample was taken from a study of blood T cells in healthy people across ages. The length of the CDR3 is 18 residues. The V gene's germline CDR1 is ENHRY and CDR2 SYGVKD. With 9 bases clipped from V and 3 bases from J, the junction kept 16 bases outside the gene matches. The use of a sample-barcoded 5' primer and a J-beta primer mix characterized a second PCR of 7 to 11 cycles. TCRdb itself ran the 5' RACE reads through MiXCR, one entry per CDR3 protein. The sample yields about 570,000 distinct CDR3 sequences, 27% seen once. This chain joins TRBV10-3 and TRBJ2-6, with 8 bases matching TRBD1. The sequence was collected from a woman between 65 and 79 years old in good health. Sequenced sample: blood. As DNA, the CDR3 is TGTGCCATATCGGTGGGGAGGACAGGGTCTAGTGGGGCCAACGTCCTGACTTTC. Translating it yields CAISVGRTGSSGANVLTF.